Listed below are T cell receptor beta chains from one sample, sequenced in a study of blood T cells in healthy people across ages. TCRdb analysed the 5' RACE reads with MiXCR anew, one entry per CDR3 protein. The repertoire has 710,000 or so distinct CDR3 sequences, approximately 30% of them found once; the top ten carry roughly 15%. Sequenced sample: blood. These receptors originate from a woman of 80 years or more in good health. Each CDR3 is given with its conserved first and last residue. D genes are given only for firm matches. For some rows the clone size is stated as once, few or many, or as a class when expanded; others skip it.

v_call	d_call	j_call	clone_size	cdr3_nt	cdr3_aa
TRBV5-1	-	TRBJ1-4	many	TGCGCCAGCAGCATAGGGGCCTATAGGGGAGTCGCAACTAATGAAAAACTGTTTTTT	CASSIGAYRGVATNEKLFF
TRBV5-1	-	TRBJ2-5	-	TGCGCCAGCAGCTTGGGGCAGGGCAGGGAGCAGTACTTC	CASSLGQGREQYF
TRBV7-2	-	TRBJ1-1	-	TGTGCCAGCAGCCCAGAGGTCCTACGGACTGAAGCTTTCTTT	CASSPEVLRTEAFF
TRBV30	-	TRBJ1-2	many	TGTGCCTGGGACTCTAAGTCCGACTATGGCTACACCTTC	CAWDSKSDYGYTF
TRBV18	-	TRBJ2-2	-	TGTGCCAGCTCACCAAGGGCTAACGGGGAGCTGTTTTTT	CASSPRANGELFF
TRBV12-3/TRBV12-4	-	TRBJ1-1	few	TGTGCCAGCAGCATAAGTCCCGGGACACGGAACACTGAAGCTTTCTTT	CASSISPGTRNTEAFF
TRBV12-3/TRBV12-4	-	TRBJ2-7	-	TGTGCCAGCAGTTTCCATCAGGTGTCGGTCGAGCAGTACTTC	CASSFHQVSVEQYF
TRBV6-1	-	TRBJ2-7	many	TGTGCCAGCAGTGACGGGGTTTTCTCCTACGAGCAGTACTTC	CASSDGVFSYEQYF
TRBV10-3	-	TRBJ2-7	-	TGTGCCATCAGTGAGTCAGGGGCAGTCACCTACGAGCAGTACTTC	CAISESGAVTYEQYF
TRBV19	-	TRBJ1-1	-	TGTGCCAGTAGTAGCCTCATAGGGACTGAAGCTTTCTTT	CASSSLIGTEAFF
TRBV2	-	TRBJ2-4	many	TGTGCCAGCAGTGACCCGGGAGCCCCTATGGACATTCAGTACTTC	CASSDPGAPMDIQYF
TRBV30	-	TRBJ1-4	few	TGTGCCTGGAGTCGCGCTTCAGGGGCCGGTGAAAAACTGTTTTTT	CAWSRASGAGEKLFF
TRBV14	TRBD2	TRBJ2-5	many	TGTGCCAGCAGCCCGATAGCGGGGCAAGAGACCCAGTACTTC	CASSPIAGQETQYF
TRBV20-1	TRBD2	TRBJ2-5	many	TGCAGTGCTTTAAGCGGGGCCCCGGGGGAGACCCAGTACTTC	CSALSGAPGETQYF
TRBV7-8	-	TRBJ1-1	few	TGTGCCAGCAGCTTAGAATCTCGGGGTTCGAACACTGAAGCTTTCTTT	CASSLESRGSNTEAFF
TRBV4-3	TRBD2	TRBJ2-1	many	TGCGCCAGCAGCCTTGAGCGGGGGGACCACAATGAGCAGTTCTTC	CASSLERGDHNEQFF